A single T cell receptor beta chain is shown here with its context. The CDR3 totals 17 residues. Germline values: CDR1 MNHEY, CDR2 SMNVEV (reference sequence). V was cut by 5 bases and J by 2 bases, with 21 bases left in between. The data originate from a study of Ad26.COV2.S vaccination and SARS-CoV-2 variants. Across the study: Participant was drawn from the COV1001 Ad26.COV2.S trial arm.

The method was immunoSEQ multiplex PCR; TCRdb's version includes in-frame clones alone and lacks a portion of them. Among approximately 410,000 clones listed, approximately 88% were seen once. The treatment denotes: over 15 received Ad26.COV2.S at low or high dose, single or two shots; a few received placebo; per-sample allocation not given. Repertoires come from day 63 after the first vaccine or placebo injection. The TCR was taken from a person between 18 and 59 years old who received the Ad26.COV2.S COVID-19 vaccine or a placebo. This chain uses TRBV27 with TRBJ2-5; tentatively, D is TRBD1 or TRBD2 (5 bases each). The sequencing here drew on peripheral blood, taken in a trial of Ad26.COV2.S vaccine versus placebo. The CDR3 DNA follows: TGTGCCAGCAGTCCAAATCACGGGACGGCCCAGCAAGAGACCCAGTACTTC. Translated: CASSPNHGTAQQETQYF.